Shown below are 25 T cell receptor beta chains from a single sample sequenced in a study of T-cell reconstitution after alpha-beta-depleted transplantation in children. Unique molecular identifiers tagged the TCRbeta library. TCRdb re-analysed the PCR reads in MiXCR, keeping a single row per CDR3 protein. The sample includes 700,000 to 950,000 distinct CDR3 sequences, roughly 15% of them seen just once. The sequencing here drew on PBMCs, mostly from graft donor cells, taken 360 days after TCRalphabeta/CD19-depleted stem cell transplant. All receptors derive from a male patient aged 5 to 17 who had a stem cell transplant for acute lymphoblastic leukemia, so the T cells may come from the graft donor.

This clonotype is a singleton in its sample. CDR3 sequence (DNA): TGTGCCAGCAGCCGCGTTGACAGATTCTACGAGCAGTACTTC. Translated: CASSRVDRFYEQYF. The V call is TRBV11-2, the J call TRBJ2-7, with a possible D match to TRBD1 (5 bases). V lost 5 bases and J 3 bases, leaving 14 bases between the germline ends. This CDR3 is 14 amino acids long. Germline assignment: CDR1 SGHAT and CDR2 FQNNGV.

V usage is TRBV29-1 and J usage is TRBJ2-7, with TRBD2 matching 7 bases. Germline trimming cut 4 bases from V and 2 bases from J; bases unmatched to any gene: 2. In germline, CDR1 is SQVTM, CDR2 ANQGSEA. This CDR3 spans 12 amino acids. This CDR3 reads CSVGLATYEQYF. CDR3 coding DNA: TGCAGCGTTGGACTAGCCACCTACGAGCAGTACTTC.

This clonotype was seen many times. V gene TRBV12-3 or TRBV12-4 combines with J gene TRBJ2-2; perhaps TRBD1 as D (5 bases). The CDR3 is 11 residues long. CDR3 sequence: CVPGSTGELFF. In DNA form, the CDR3 reads TGTGTTCCAGGGTCCACCGGGGAGCTGTTTTTT.

This clonotype was picked up a small number of times. The chain carries TRBV7-2 and TRBJ2-5; D is ambiguous. The CDR3 is 12 residues long. Trimming shortened V by 5 bases and J by 4 bases, and 8 bases separated the two germline ends. Per the germline V gene, CDR1 is SGHTA and CDR2 is FQGNSA. The CDR3 nucleotides read TGTGCCAGCAGCCCGAATGCAGAGACCCAGTACTTC. Amino acids: CASSPNAETQYF. The full variable domain, rest sourced from reference TRBV7-2 and TRBJ2-5, is GAGVSQSPSNKVTEKGKDVELRCDPISGHTALYWYRQSLGQGLEFLIYFQGNSAPDKSGLPSDRFSAERTGGSVSTLTIQRTQQEDSAVYLCASSPNAETQYFGPGTRLLVL.

This clonotype was observed a handful of times. The chain carries TRBV20-1 and TRBJ2-5; 7 bases agree with TRBD2. Germline V lookup: CDR1 DFQATT, CDR2 SNEGSKA (reference sequence). This CDR3 contains 16 residues. V gave up 3 bases and J gave up 0 bases; unmatched junction bases: 10. This CDR3 is CSASYSASGYQETQYF. The CDR3 DNA is TGCAGTGCTAGTTATTCCGCTAGCGGATACCAAGAGACCCAGTACTTC.

This rearrangement joins TRBV7-2 to TRBJ2-5; no reliable D call. The V and J ends lost 5 bases and 9 bases respectively, with 10 bases between them. CDR3 size: 11 residues. Per the germline V gene, CDR1 is SGHTA and CDR2 is FQGNSA. The CDR3 DNA reads as TGTGCCAGCAGCGCCGGGCAGGCCCAGTACTTC. Protein: CASSAGQAQYF.

This clonotype was observed at least ten times. The V and J genes are TRBV5-1 and TRBJ2-1; no clear D. The length of the CDR3 is 13 residues. Looked up from germline, CDR1 is SGHRS and CDR2 is YFSETQ. V was cut by 4 bases and J by 5 bases, with 10 bases left in between. CDR3 bases: TGCGCCAGCAGCCAATTCTCTCACAATGAGCAGTTCTTC. Its protein product is CASSQFSHNEQFF. Variable domain in full (rest from reference TRBV5-1 and TRBJ2-1): KAGVTQTPRYLIKTRGQQVTLSCSPISGHRSVSWYQQTPGQGLQFLFEYFSETQRNKGNFPGRFSGRQFSNSRSEMNVSTLELGDSALYLCASSQFSHNEQFFGPGTRLTVL.

This clonotype was counted only a few times. The chain is built from TRBV14 and TRBJ2-2; a weak D match, TRBD2 (5 bases). The CDR3 is 15 residues long. V was shortened by 1 base and J by 3 bases, with 9 bases between the two germline ends. Germline CDR1 is SGHDN and CDR2 is FVKESK. CDR3 coding DNA: TGTGCCAGCAGCCAAGCGGGAACCTACACCGGGGAGCTGTTTTTT. Residues: CASSQAGTYTGELFF.

This chain connects TRBV5-1 to TRBJ2-7; 9 bases agree with TRBD1. V shed 6 bases, J shed 1 base, and the junction held 5 bases outside the gene matches. Germline CDR1 reads SGHRS; CDR2 reads YFSETQ. This CDR3 has 14 amino acids. CDR3 amino acids: CASTPDRGSYEQYF. As DNA, the CDR3 is TGCGCCAGCACCCCGGACAGGGGTTCCTACGAGCAGTACTTC.

The chain is built from TRBV7-9 and TRBJ1-2; TRBD1 agrees at 7 bases. This CDR3 is 15 amino acids long. After removal of 4 bases from V and 1 base from J, the junction contained 6 bases not matched to a gene. Germline V CDR1 and CDR2: SEHNR, FQNEAQ (reference sequence). The CDR3 nucleotides are TGTGCCAGCAGCTCACAGGGGAGGTTTAACTATGGCTACACCTTC. Encoded protein: CASSSQGRFNYGYTF. Full variable domain (outside the CDR3, taken from reference TRBV7-9 and TRBJ1-2): DTGVSQNPRHKITKRGQNVTFRCDPISEHNRLYWYRQTLGQGPEFLTYFQNEAQLEKSRLLSDRFSAERPKGSFSTLEIQRTEQGDSAMYLCASSSQGRFNYGYTFGSGTRLTVV.

This clonotype has only a few counts. The chain links TRBV5-5 to TRBJ2-1; possible D gene TRBD1, 6 bases. This CDR3 has 16 residues. The V end was cut by 2 bases, the J end by 1 base, with 13 bases between. Germline CDR1 SGHKS, CDR2 YYEKEE (reference sequence). The CDR3 nucleotides are TGTGCCAGCAGCTTCGTGAGGGGGACATCCTACAATGAGCAGTTCTTC. The encoded protein is CASSFVRGTSYNEQFF.

This clonotype has more than one count but fewer than ten. The chain couples TRBV5-1 to TRBJ2-7, with D possibly called TRBD1 or TRBD2 (5 bases each). Germline V gives CDR1 SGHRS, CDR2 YFSETQ. Trimming removed 4 bases from V and 0 bases from J, with 14 bases in between. The length of the CDR3 is 15 residues. CDR3 in DNA: TGCGCCAGCAGCCGTATCTCAGGGAGCTCCTACGAGCAGTACTTC. It specifies CASSRISGSSYEQYF.

The table lists this clonotype with a few counts. V and J are TRBV29-1 and TRBJ2-7, with 7 positions matching TRBD1. Losses at the gene ends were 2 bases for V and 4 bases for J; bases not matched to a gene: 11. Germline V lookup: CDR1 SQVTM, CDR2 ANQGSEA. The CDR3 is 15 amino acids. The DNA of the CDR3 is TGCAGCGTTGAATGGCTGGACAGGAGCAAGTACGAGCAGTACTTC. This gives the protein CSVEWLDRSKYEQYF.

This clonotype was observed a handful of times. The genes are TRBV18 and TRBJ2-6, with D unclear. The CDR3 consists of 15 residues. Germline values: CDR1 KGHSH, CDR2 LQKENI. Trimming took 7 bases from V and 0 from J, leaving 10 bases between them. DNA of the CDR3: TGTGCCAGCTTGGTCTTGGACTCTGGGGCCAACGTCCTGACTTTC. As protein: CASLVLDSGANVLTF.

This clonotype was recorded at least ten times. The chain recombines TRBV5-1 with TRBJ2-1, with 11 positions matching TRBD2. V trimming: 1 base; J trimming: 8 bases; junction bases outside the gene matches: 8. CDR3 length: 16 residues. CDR1 SGHRS and CDR2 YFSETQ come from the germline V gene. CDR3 DNA sequence: TGCGCCAGCAGCTTGAACGTAGCGGGAGGGCCCGATGAGCAGTTCTTC. Translation: CASSLNVAGGPDEQFF.

The chain carries TRBV5-5 and TRBJ1-5; no firm D call. The CDR3 spans 13 residues. Germline CDR1 SGHKS, CDR2 YYEKEE (reference sequence). V shed 8 bases and J shed 0 bases, with 9 bases lying between them. CDR3 coding DNA: TGTGCCAGTACCTGGGGTAGCAATCAGCCCCAGCATTTT. It is translated as CASTWGSNQPQHF. Using reference TRBV5-5 and TRBJ1-5 for the parts outside the CDR3, the full variable domain is DAGVTQSPTHLIKTRGQQVTLRCSPISGHKSVSWYQQVLGQGPQFIFQYYEKEERGRGNFPDRFSARQFPNYSSELNVNALLLGDSALYLCASTWGSNQPQHFGDGTRLSIL.

The sample holds one count of this clonotype. The J gene is TRBJ1-2, the V gene TRBV29-1, with a tentative D call TRBD1 (6 bases). The V and J ends lost 5 bases and 7 bases respectively, with 14 bases between them. From germline, CDR1 is SQVTM and CDR2 ANQGSEA. This CDR3 is built from 12 residues. This CDR3 reads CSVPGAHGGYTF. The CDR3 nucleotides read TGCAGCGTTCCAGGGGCCCATGGTGGCTACACCTTC.

The chain is built from TRBV29-1 and TRBJ1-1, with D uncertain. V lost 4 bases to trimming and J lost 0 bases, with 6 bases between them. Germline CDR1 SQVTM, CDR2 ANQGSEA. The CDR3 covers 12 residues. DNA of the CDR3: TGCAGCGTTGCGAGGGTGAACACTGAAGCTTTCTTT. Amino acids: CSVARVNTEAFF.

This clonotype was counted once. V is TRBV5-1 and J is TRBJ2-5, with D perhaps TRBD1 (6 bases). Deletions cut 4 bases from V and 1 base from J, with 14 bases between. Per germline, CDR1 SGHRS and CDR2 YFSETQ. The CDR3 has 15 residues. The CDR3 nucleotides are TGCGCCAGCAGCCCTTCCCACAGGGTCCAAGAGACCCAGTACTTC. It is translated as CASSPSHRVQETQYF.

This clonotype has just a few counts. The CDR3 nucleotides read TGTGCCAGCAGTGAGACTAGCGGGAGAAGGAGGGATACGCAGTATTTT. The encoded protein is CASSETSGRRRDTQYF. The rearrangement uses TRBV6-1 and TRBJ2-3; TRBD2 agrees at 12 bases. Germline V CDR1 and CDR2: MNHNS, SASEGT. The CDR3 sequence is 16 residues long. The ends lost 3 bases at V and 6 bases at J; junction bases unmatched: 7.

This clonotype was seen a few times. The genes are TRBV4-1 and TRBJ1-1; 7 bases match TRBD1. The germline gives CDR1 MGHRA, CDR2 YSYEKL. Trimming removed 1 base from V and 1 base from J; junction bases left unmatched: 9. The CDR3 loop spans 17 amino acids. This CDR3 is CASSQVLGTARNTEAFF. The CDR3, as DNA: TGCGCCAGCAGCCAAGTTTTGGGGACAGCGAGGAACACTGAAGCTTTCTTT.

This clonotype was detected a few times. The rearrangement joins TRBV12-3 or TRBV12-4 to TRBJ2-3; the match to TRBD2 covers 10 bases. V was pared by 5 bases and J by 4 bases, with 9 bases of the junction left unmatched. CDR3 length: 16 residues. DNA for the CDR3: TGTGCCAGCAGTCCCTCACTAGCGGGACTCTCAGATACGCAGTATTTT. Translation: CASSPSLAGLSDTQYF.

This clonotype was found a few times. CDR3 bases: TGCAGCGTCCCGGGACTAGAGGTTTTAGAGACCCAGTACTTC. Translated: CSVPGLEVLETQYF. V usage is TRBV29-1 and J usage is TRBJ2-5; 8 bases fit TRBD2. CDR1 and CDR2 (germline): SQVTM, ANQGSEA. V gave up 6 bases and J gave up 4 bases; unmatched junction bases: 10. The CDR3 loop spans 14 amino acids.

This clonotype was observed many times. This may stem from a read error, because a much larger clone lies one nucleotide away. V is TRBV2 and J is TRBJ2-1; D not certain. This CDR3 comprises 11 residues. V was trimmed by 7 bases and J by 0 bases, leaving 1 base between them. Looked up from germline, CDR1 is SNHLY and CDR2 is FYNNEI. CDR3 bases: TGTGCCAGCACCTCCTACAATGAGCAGTTCTTC. This encodes CASTSYNEQFF. Drawing the rest from reference TRBV2 and TRBJ2-1, the complete variable domain is EPEVTQTPSHQVTQMGQEVILRCVPISNHLYFYWYRQILGQKVEFLVSFYNNEISEKSEIFDDQFSVERPDGSNFTLKIRSTKLEDSAMYFCASTSYNEQFFGPGTRLTVL.

This clonotype was counted only a few times. V usage is TRBV18 and J usage is TRBJ1-5, with D possibly matching TRBD1 (5 bases). V was trimmed by 5 bases and J by 2 bases, leaving 10 bases between them. This CDR3 has 14 residues. Germline V gene lookup returns CDR1 KGHSH and CDR2 LQKENI. The DNA for the CDR3 is TGTGCCAGCTCAACATCGACAGGCAATCAGCCCCAGCATTTT. Protein sequence: CASSTSTGNQPQHF.